This T cell receptor beta chain was documented in a study of blood T cell repertoires in COVID-19. Study at large: There were acute and convalescent COVID-19 samples, and they came from the United States, Italy and Spain. The analysed material was cDNA or gDNA that came from T cells, B-cell-depleted T cells, or PBMCs.

The CDR3 runs to 17 residues. The V segment lost 2 bases and the J segment 5 bases; nucleotides outside the gene matches: 8. Germline V gives CDR1 WNHNN, CDR2 SYGVQD (reference sequence). How the authors handled the data: Nucleated cell number was recorded as an estimate derived from reference gene primer amplification. Sequencing was performed with immunoSEQ multiplex PCR; in TCRdb, only in-frame clones are kept and a portion is missing. The V and J calls and clone size come from that table; D and trimming were worked out from the DNA. The sample consists of about 240,000 clones, roughly four fifths of them appearing once.

The chain joins TRBV10-1 to TRBJ2-2; 10 bases align to TRBD1. This TCR was sampled from a man aged 30-40 years who had recovered from COVID-19. What was sequenced was peripheral blood. CDR3 region: CASSEPPGDRGTGELFF. The DNA of the CDR3 is TGCGCCAGCAGTGAGCCCCCCGGGGACAGGGGTACCGGGGAGCTGTTTTTT.